The T cell receptor (beta chain) described here comes from a study of blood T cell repertoires in COVID-19. The overall study: Researchers got acute and convalescent COVID-19 samples from the United States, Italy and Spain.

TCRdb's table, derived via immunoSEQ multiplex PCR, lists solely in-frame clones and lacks some. There are nearly 200,000 clones in the sample; approximately 80% occur only once, and roughly a fifth lies in the top ten. This clone was observed a few times. The length of the CDR3 is 13 residues. Trimming cost V 1 base and J 5 bases, with 6 bases left between them. Germline V gene data show CDR1 as SEHNR and CDR2 as FQNEAQ (reference sequence). The rearrangement uses TRBV7-9 and TRBJ2-1; no firm D call. The sequence derives from a human donor in a cohort sampled during active COVID-19. Source material: peripheral blood. CDR3 residues: CASSLGSNNEQFF. The CDR3 DNA follows: TGTGCCAGCAGCTTAGGTTCAAACAATGAGCAGTTCTTC.